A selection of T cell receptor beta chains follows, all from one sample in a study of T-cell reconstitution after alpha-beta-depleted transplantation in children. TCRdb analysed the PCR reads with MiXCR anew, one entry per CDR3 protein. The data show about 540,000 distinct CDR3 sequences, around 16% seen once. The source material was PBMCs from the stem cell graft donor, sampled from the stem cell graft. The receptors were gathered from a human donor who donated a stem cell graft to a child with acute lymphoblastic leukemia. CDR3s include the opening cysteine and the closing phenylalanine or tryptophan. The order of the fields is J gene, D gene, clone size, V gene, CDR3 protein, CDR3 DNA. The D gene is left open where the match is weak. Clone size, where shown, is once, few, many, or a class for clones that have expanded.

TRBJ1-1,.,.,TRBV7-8,CASSLEAQGPPEAFF,TGTGCCAGCAGCTTAGAGGCTCAGGGGCCCCCTGAAGCTTTCTTT
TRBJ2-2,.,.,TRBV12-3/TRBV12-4,CASNPGGGGSNTGELFF,TGTGCCAGCAACCCAGGGGGCGGGGGTTCGAACACCGGGGAGCTGTTTTTT
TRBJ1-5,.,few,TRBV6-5,CASSYRGSGVINQPQHF,TGTGCCAGCAGTTACCGGGGGTCGGGGGTCATCAATCAGCCCCAGCATTTT
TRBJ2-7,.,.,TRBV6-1,CASSLLTAWQGGYEQYF,TGTGCCAGCAGTCTCCTGACCGCTTGGCAGGGAGGATACGAGCAGTACTTC
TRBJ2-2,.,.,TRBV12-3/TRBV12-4,CASRASPGGWTGELFF,TGTGCCAGCAGGGCATCCCCGGGGGGCTGGACCGGGGAGCTGTTTTTT
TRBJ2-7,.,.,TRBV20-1,CSANFGQRVSYEQYF,TGCAGTGCTAACTTCGGACAGAGAGTTAGCTACGAGCAGTACTTC
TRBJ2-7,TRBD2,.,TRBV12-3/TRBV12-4,CASSIAGETYEQYF,TGTGCCAGCAGCATAGCGGGAGAAACCTACGAGCAGTACTTC
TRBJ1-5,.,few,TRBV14,CASSQDGGPIRVNQPQHF,TGTGCCAGCAGCCAAGACGGGGGGCCGATTAGGGTTAATCAGCCCCAGCATTTT
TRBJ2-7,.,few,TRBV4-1,CASSQIPTPNYEQYF,TGCGCCAGCAGCCAAATTCCTACTCCTAACTACGAGCAGTACTTC
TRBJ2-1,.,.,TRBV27,CASTSRWGERNNEQFF,TGTGCCAGCACCTCCAGATGGGGAGAAAGAAATAATGAGCAGTTCTTC
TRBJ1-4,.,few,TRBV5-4,CASSLLTGITNEKLFF,TGTGCCAGCAGCTTACTCACAGGGATCACTAATGAAAAACTGTTTTTT
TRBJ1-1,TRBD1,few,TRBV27,CASSLSRTGLSNTEAFF,TGTGCCAGCAGTTTATCGCGGACAGGGCTTTCGAACACTGAAGCTTTCTTT
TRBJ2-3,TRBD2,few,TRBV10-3,CAIMREPSGTTDTQYF,TGTGCCATCATGAGGGAGCCTAGCGGGACAACAGATACGCAGTATTTT
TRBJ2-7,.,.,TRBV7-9,CASSAGERAYEQYF,TGTGCCAGCAGCGCAGGGGAGCGAGCCTACGAGCAGTACTTC
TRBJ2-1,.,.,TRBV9,CASSVAAGTYNEQFF,TGTGCCAGCAGCGTAGCAGCCGGGACCTACAATGAGCAGTTCTTC
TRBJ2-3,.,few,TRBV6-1,CASSELYLVLGDTQYF,TGTGCCAGCAGTGAACTCTACCTGGTCCTCGGAGATACGCAGTATTTT